The clone carrying this T cell receptor (beta chain) has a handful of counts. The antigen is undetermined. V lost 5 bases and J 4 bases, leaving 12 bases between the germline ends. Germline V lookup: CDR1 MNHEY, CDR2 SMNVEV (reference sequence). The CDR3 loop spans 15 amino acids. Only in-frame clones appear in the TCRdb table, and some are missing; sequencing was by immunoSEQ multiplex PCR. In the table there are about 100,000 clones, approximately 88% of which are singletons. This sample stems from a study of identifying expanded T cells in peripheral blood. Study-level results: Across healthy donors, higher total template counts meant significantly greater roughly 2-week count variance. Over approximately two and four weeks, about 15 and 18 clones changed, versus 1.2 between replicates.

Collection occurred without any documented infections or immune events in donors. This TCR was recovered from a person aged 18 to 69 in good health. The sample taken for sequencing was blood. The chain carries TRBV27 and TRBJ1-6; D is perhaps TRBD1 (5 bases). Here the CDR3 DNA reads TGTGCCAGCAGTGATTGGGGGATATATAATTCACCCCTCCACTTT. Its protein is CASSDWGIYNSPLHF.